This T cell receptor (beta chain) emerged from a study of patients and donors after allogeneic stem cell transplantation. This clonotype was counted at least ten times. One entry per CDR3 protein, called by TCRdb with MiXCR from the RT-PCR reads. The sample lists 400,000 to 500,000 distinct CDR3 sequences; roughly 17% were seen once. The receptor was derived from a human donor who was either an allogeneic HSCT recipient or a stem cell or donor lymphocyte infusion donor (not recorded which). It is not recorded whose cells these are; they may come from a transplant donor. Sequenced sample: blood, either unsorted or a sorted T cell fraction (not recorded which).

The chain's CDR3 is CSARGSNTGELFF. The CDR3 DNA is TGCAGTGCTAGAGGGTCCAACACCGGGGAGCTGTTTTTT. This chain connects TRBV20-1 to TRBJ2-2; no reliable D call. The CDR3 runs 13 residues. The V and J ends lost 1 base and 2 bases respectively, with 5 bases between them. Germline loops: CDR1 DFQATT, CDR2 SNEGSKA (reference sequence).